This T cell receptor (beta chain) was observed in a study of T-cell reconstitution after alpha-beta-depleted transplantation in children (TCRdb year 2016). Broadly, across the study: The study quantitatively tracked T-cell immune reconstitution after TCRalphabeta/CD19-depleted allogeneic hematopoietic cell transplantation in children using TCR repertoire profiling. Overall results and qualifications from the work: In some patients, the high TCRbeta diversity seen at day 60 was put down to recipient T cells and intrathymic progenitors that had survived conditioning. Over subsequent months, a decline in hyperexpanded clone frequencies was noted, and after one year, T-cell counts and TCRbeta diversity were mostly ascribed to newly produced T cells. Apparently early alphabetaT-cell count recovery about two months after transplant reportedly relied on only several hundred rapidly expanded clones derived from non-depleted graft cells.

Library prep was done by PCR. Instrument used: Illumina HiSeq 2500. TCR libraries were prepared with molecular barcoding, using unique molecular identifiers to normalize TCRbeta repertoire quantification. TCRdb reworked the public reads: Q25 trimming with fastp, MiXCR clone assembly, productive beta chains retained. Duplicate CDR3 protein sequences are folded into a single record with the most common DNA and genes. For this sample there are just under 350,000 distinct CDR3 sequences; around 16% appear just once. The top ten hold 35% to 50% of the sample. What the treatment or condition label conveys for this sample: allogeneic hematopoietic cell transplantation with graft depleted of TCRalphabeta T cells and CD19 B cells. The children who served as transplant recipients had been given grafts of TCRalphabeta/CD19-depleted allogeneic hematopoietic cells. This clonotype was counted a few times. This receptor's antigen is unknown. No base quality information exists; no much larger clone differs at one position.

The germline V gene encodes CDR1 MNHNS and CDR2 SASEGT. From the cysteine through the phenylalanine, the CDR3 covers 16 amino acids. The retained sequence is limited to the CDR3, 48 bases, with the frame set at the first base. From V the trimming removes 5 bases and from J it removes 7 bases, while the gene matches leave 13 bases of the junction unaccounted for. The material was PBMCs, mostly from graft donor cells, obtained 360 days after TCRalphabeta/CD19-depleted stem cell transplant. The chain was built from TRBV6-1 and TRBJ1-1, with 10 bases in between that match TRBD1. The clonotype originates from a male patient between 2 and 9 years old who had a stem cell transplant for acute lymphoblastic leukemia, so the T cells may come from the graft donor. The CDR3 region reads CASSQDRGHAPHEAFF. In nucleotide form, the sequence is TGTGCCAGCAGTCAAGACAGGGGGCATGCACCTCATGAAGCTTTCTTT.